This T cell receptor beta chain was observed in a study of blood T cell repertoires in COVID-19 (dated by TCRdb to 2018 to 2020). Looking at the study overall: The collaborator samples originated in the United States, Italy and Spain and spanned the acute and convalescent phases of COVID-19. The samples were drawn from the first 160 participants of the ongoing ImmuneRACE study and from about 1,200 subjects provided by 6 global collaborators. The sample metadata nearly always contained a de-identified subject ID, COVID-19 status, age in years and sex. A freely available public database, intended as a resource for researchers studying the immune response to SARS-CoV-2, is where the repertoires were released. The dataset comprised deeply sampled blood TCRbeta repertoires from subjects exposed to, actively infected with, or recovered from COVID-19. The prospective study material was composed of cDNA or gDNA derived from T cells, B-cell-depleted T cells, or PBMCs. Where HLA class I and class II types were available, the types were taken from metadata supplied by the sample provider, not from assay-based typing.

The collaborating institutions used their own protocols to collect whole blood in K2EDTA tubes. For TCRbeta analysis, collaborator samples were shipped as frozen whole blood, as isolated PBMCs, or as DNA extracted from either sample type. As regards this clone: The antigen this receptor binds is unknown. No base-level quality is on record; no much larger clone is a single base apart.

At the junction V is shortened by 6 bases and J by 2 bases; bases outside the gene matches: 6. Spanning cysteine to phenylalanine, the CDR3 consists of 15 amino acids. Left in the record is the CDR3 DNA by itself, 45 bases read in frame from the first base. Sequences SGHDN (CDR1) and FVKESK (CDR2) are obtained from the germline V gene. TCRbeta CDR3 regions were amplified from genomic DNA using the immunoSEQ Assay, a bias-controlled multiplex PCR. As for the original processing: Within the assay, amplification of reference gene primers was used to estimate how many nucleated cells each sample contained. To quantify the absolute abundance of each unique TCRbeta CDR3 rearrangement, sequence reads were collapsed and filtered. For each sample, productive Simpson clonality was calculated as the square root of Simpson's diversity index across productive rearrangements. TCRdb took over this immuneACCESS table, retaining in-frame rearrangements with V and J assigned. Such tables are incomplete; in checked studies, under half of the missing clones stem from an unresolved V gene, and the remainder is unexplained. Clonal size and the V and J genes are those of that table, whereas D and trimming came from the DNA. This sample is represented by 200,000 to 250,000 clones; approximately 91% of them were singletons. The biggest ten clones account for 2.7% of the sample.

Points the paper makes about the study in general: How much clinical and demographic metadata was included differed by source and by participant, and the metadata was provided uncurated.

Sequenced material: peripheral blood. The sequence joins TRBV14 to TRBJ2-2, and 7 junctional nucleotides match TRBD1. The clonotype originates from a woman aged 55-69 years with acute or convalescent COVID-19. The DNA sequence is TGTGCCAGCAGTAGGGACAGTCTCAACACCGGGGAGCTGTTTTTT. This translates into CASSRDSLNTGELFF.